This T cell receptor beta chain was recovered during a study of CD8 T cells in Susac syndrome. General study points: The CD4+ T cell repertoires, which came from Susac syndrome patients, showed no sign of clonal expansion.

Reverse transcription of about 0.5 to 1 ug RNA used random hexamers. TCRdb re-analysed the immunoSEQ multiplex PCR reads in MiXCR, keeping a single row per CDR3 protein. In the table there are about 240,000 distinct CDR3 sequences, approximately 95% of which are singletons. Note on this clonotype: What it binds is not known.

Through negative isolation, CD4+ and CD8+ T cells were obtained, while TEMRA cells were enriched using FACS. This receptor was obtained from a human donor with Susac syndrome. The sequenced sample was CD4+ T cells from PBMCs.

In nucleotides, the CDR3 is TGTGCCAGCAGTTATGGGCAGGACGGGCGGACTGAAGCTTTCTTT. Protein: CASSYGQDGRTEAFF. The chain links TRBV6-6 to TRBJ1-1; D call uncertain. Trimming pared 3 bases from V and 5 bases from J, leaving 16 bases between. This CDR3 is 15 amino acids long. CDR1 and CDR2 (germline): MNHNY, SVGAGI (reference sequence).